This T cell receptor beta chain emerged from a study of T cells after yellow fever vaccination. Study-wide points: Repertoires sorted by FACS could include abundant clonotypes that are contaminants from the bulk population. The booster response re-showed most primary clones: approximately 95% CD4, 88% CD8.

This clonotype has a count of ten or more. Antigen specificity is unknown. UMIs were added to TCR cDNA along with a universal primer site when it was made by 5'RACE template switching. TCRdb independently ran MiXCR on the 5' RACE reads; one entry per CDR3 protein. The sample shows about 120,000 distinct CDR3 sequences, about 6.8% of them seen only once. This CDR3 has 13 amino acids. Deletions cut 3 bases from V and 5 bases from J, with 7 bases between. In germline, CDR1 is SGHTA, CDR2 FQGNSA. The sample in question was CD4+ T cells sorted from PBMCs, obtained about 49 days after the first yellow fever vaccination. The sequence came from a man aged 18 to 35 who received the YFV17D yellow fever vaccine. The J gene is TRBJ1-4, the V gene TRBV7-2; no clear D. The CDR3 DNA reads as TGTGCCAGCAGCTTTAGGCTGAATGAAAAACTGTTTTTT. As protein: CASSFRLNEKLFF.